The T cell receptor (beta chain) described here comes from a study of T-cell memory formation after mild COVID-19. TCRdb re-derived calls from the 5' RACE reads in MiXCR, one entry per CDR3 protein. The sample includes around 200,000 distinct CDR3 sequences, about 10% of them seen just once. Germline V gene data show CDR1 as WSHSY and CDR2 as SAAADI. The CDR3 sequence is 12 residues long. V shed 6 bases and J 2 bases; nucleotides not matched to a gene: 1. This rearrangement joins TRBV10-2 to TRBJ2-7, with TRBD2 identical over 7 bases. This receptor was identified in a man younger than 35 who had mild COVID-19 (a few samples of this study predate the infection). Cell type and time point are not known. The material sequenced was PBMCs or a T cell subset sorted from them (not recorded which). The CDR3 sequence is CASRGGAYEQYF. DNA for the CDR3: TGCGCCAGCAGGGGGGGGGCCTACGAGCAGTACTTC.